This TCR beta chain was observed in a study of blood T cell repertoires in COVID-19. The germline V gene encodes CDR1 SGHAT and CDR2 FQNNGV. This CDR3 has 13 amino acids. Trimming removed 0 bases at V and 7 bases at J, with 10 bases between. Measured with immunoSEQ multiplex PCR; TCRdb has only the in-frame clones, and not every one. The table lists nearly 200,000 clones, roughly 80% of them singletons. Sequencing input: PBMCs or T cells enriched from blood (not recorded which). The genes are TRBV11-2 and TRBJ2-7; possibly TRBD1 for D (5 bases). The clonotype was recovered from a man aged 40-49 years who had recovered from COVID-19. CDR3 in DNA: TGTGCCAGCAGCTTAGATTGGGCAGGGGAGCAGTACTTC. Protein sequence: CASSLDWAGEQYF.